The table lists the clone carrying this T cell receptor (beta chain) with a few counts. The antigen is unknown. Although they were nominally healthy when sampled, donors likely had unrecorded immune exposures. The study ran its PCR with 60 Vbeta and 13 Jbeta primers. TCRdb keeps only in-frame clones here, not all; method: immunoSEQ multiplex PCR. This repertoire shows under 200,000 clones, roughly 80% found once; its top ten account for 0.7% to 0.95%. The sample originates from a study of cytomegalovirus exposure and HLA in healthy donors. General study findings and limits: Likely technical artifact: a cluster of highly shared sequence variants. Most of the TCR beta V segments (in an earlier analysis) were productive either about 87% or about 30% of the time.

This TCR was recovered from a woman aged 18-29 years in good health and CMV-seronegative. Sequenced: PBMCs.

Written as DNA, the CDR3 is TGTGCCACCAGCAGAGCAAGGGGACTAGCGGGAGGGAACCTACACACAGATACGCAGTATTTT. It codes for CATSRARGLAGGNLHTDTQYF. The rearrangement joins TRBV15 to TRBJ2-3; 16 nucleotides align to TRBD2. Germline V lookup: CDR1 LNHNV, CDR2 YYDKDF (reference sequence). This CDR3 region has 21 residues. The J segment lost 2 bases and the V segment lost 1 base, leaving 12 bases of the junction unmatched.